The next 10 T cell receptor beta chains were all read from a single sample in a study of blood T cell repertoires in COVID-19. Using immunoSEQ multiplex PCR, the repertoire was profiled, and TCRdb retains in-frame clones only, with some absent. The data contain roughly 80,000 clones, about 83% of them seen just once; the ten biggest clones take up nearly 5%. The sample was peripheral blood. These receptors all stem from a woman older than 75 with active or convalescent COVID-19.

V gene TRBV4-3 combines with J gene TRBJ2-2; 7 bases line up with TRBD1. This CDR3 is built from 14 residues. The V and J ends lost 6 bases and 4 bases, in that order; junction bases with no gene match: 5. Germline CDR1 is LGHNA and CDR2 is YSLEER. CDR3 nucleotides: TGCGCCAGCAGACGTACAGGGGCCACCGGGGAGCTGTTTTTT. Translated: CASRRTGATGELFF.

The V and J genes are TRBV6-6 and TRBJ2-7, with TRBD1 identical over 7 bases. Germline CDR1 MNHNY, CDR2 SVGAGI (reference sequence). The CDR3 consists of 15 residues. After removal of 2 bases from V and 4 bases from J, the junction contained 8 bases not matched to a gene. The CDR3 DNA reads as TGTGCCAGCAGTTACGGCCCTTTGACAGGGTACGAGCAGTACTTC. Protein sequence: CASSYGPLTGYEQYF.

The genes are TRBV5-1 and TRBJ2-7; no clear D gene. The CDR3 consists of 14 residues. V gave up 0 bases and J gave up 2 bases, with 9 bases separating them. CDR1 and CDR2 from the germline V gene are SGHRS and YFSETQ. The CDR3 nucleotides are TGCGCCAGCAGCTTGGGATCTACGGCCTACGAGCAGTACTTC. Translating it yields CASSLGSTAYEQYF. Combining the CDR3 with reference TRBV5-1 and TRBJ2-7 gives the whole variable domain KAGVTQTPRYLIKTRGQQVTLSCSPISGHRSVSWYQQTPGQGLQFLFEYFSETQRNKGNFPGRFSGRQFSNSRSEMNVSTLELGDSALYLCASSLGSTAYEQYFGPGTRLTVT.

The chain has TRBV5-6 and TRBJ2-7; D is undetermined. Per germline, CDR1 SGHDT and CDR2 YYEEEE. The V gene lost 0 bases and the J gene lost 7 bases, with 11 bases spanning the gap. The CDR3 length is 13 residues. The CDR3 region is CASSLVGREEQYF. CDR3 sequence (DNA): TGTGCCAGCAGCTTGGTTGGGCGTGAAGAGCAGTACTTC.

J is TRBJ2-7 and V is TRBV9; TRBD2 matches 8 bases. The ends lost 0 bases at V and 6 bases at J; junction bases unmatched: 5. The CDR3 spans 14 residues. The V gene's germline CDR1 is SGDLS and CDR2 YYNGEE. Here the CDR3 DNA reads TGTGCCAGCAGCGTAGGGGATAGCGGGACCGAGCAGTACTTC. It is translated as CASSVGDSGTEQYF. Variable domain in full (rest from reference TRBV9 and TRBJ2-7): DSGVTQTPKHLITATGQRVTLRCSPRSGDLSVYWYQQSLDQGLQFLIQYYNGEERAKGNILERFSAQQFPDLHSELNLSSLELGDSALYFCASSVGDSGTEQYFGPGTRLTVT.

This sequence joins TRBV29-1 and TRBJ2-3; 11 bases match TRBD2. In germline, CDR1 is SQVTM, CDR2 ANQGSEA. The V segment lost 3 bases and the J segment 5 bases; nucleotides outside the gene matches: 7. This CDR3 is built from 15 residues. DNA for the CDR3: TGCAGCGTTGACACTAGCGGGAGTAGGAAAGATACGCAGTATTTT. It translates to CSVDTSGSRKDTQYF.

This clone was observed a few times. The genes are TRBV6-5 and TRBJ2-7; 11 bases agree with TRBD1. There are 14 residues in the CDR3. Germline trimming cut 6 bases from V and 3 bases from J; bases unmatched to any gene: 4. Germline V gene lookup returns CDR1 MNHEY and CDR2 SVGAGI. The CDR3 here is CASRAGTGGYEQYF. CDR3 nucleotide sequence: TGTGCCAGCAGGGCCGGGACAGGGGGCTACGAGCAGTACTTC.

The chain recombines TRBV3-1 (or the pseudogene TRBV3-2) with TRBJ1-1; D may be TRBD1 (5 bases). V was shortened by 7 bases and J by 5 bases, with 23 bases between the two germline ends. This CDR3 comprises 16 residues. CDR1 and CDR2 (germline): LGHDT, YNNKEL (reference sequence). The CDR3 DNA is TGTGCCAGCACCCTACTGGGGCGCGGGGTTGGAACTGAAGCTTTCTTT. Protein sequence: CASTLLGRGVGTEAFF.

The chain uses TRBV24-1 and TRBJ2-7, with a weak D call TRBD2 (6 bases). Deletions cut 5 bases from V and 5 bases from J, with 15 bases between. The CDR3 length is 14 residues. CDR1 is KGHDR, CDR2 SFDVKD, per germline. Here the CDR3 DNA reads TGTGCCACCAGTGGAAGGGGCAGGGAGGACGAGCAGTACTTC. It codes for CATSGRGREDEQYF.

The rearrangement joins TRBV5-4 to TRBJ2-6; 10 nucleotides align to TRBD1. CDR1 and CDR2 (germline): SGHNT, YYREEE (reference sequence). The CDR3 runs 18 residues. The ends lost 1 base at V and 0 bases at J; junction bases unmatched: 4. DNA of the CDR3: TGTGCCAGCAGCTTGTCTTGGACAGGGGGCTCTGGGGCCAACGTCCTGACTTTC. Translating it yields CASSLSWTGGSGANVLTF.